Listed here is a single T cell receptor beta chain. Its cognate antigen is unknown. The source of the sample is a study of cytomegalovirus exposure and HLA in healthy donors. Study-wide points: In a later analysis, a genetic analysis reported fewer productive-TCR N-insertions in an Asian-associated ancestry cluster than the cohort average. Overall, 164 TCR beta chains were annotated as cytomegalovirus-associated. Later, an analysis showed that TCR beta chains associated with HLA were more clonally expanded than others that were equally common. Later analysis demonstrated an association between a missense DCLRE1C variant and TCR beta V- and J-gene trimming.

The PCR ran on 60 Vbeta and 13 Jbeta primers. Libraries were prepared by immunoSEQ multiplex PCR; TCRdb keeps only in-frame clonotypes and omits some of them. The repertoire holds some 89,000 clones, with more than 65% as singletons. This TCR was recovered from a man aged 55 to 70 in good health and CMV-seronegative. The sequenced sample consisted of PBMCs.

CDR3 DNA sequence: TGTGCCAGCAGTCCGGACAGAGGAGCTTACAATGAGCAGTTCTTC. As protein: CASSPDRGAYNEQFF. The V call is TRBV2, the J call TRBJ2-1; perhaps TRBD1 as D (6 bases). Germline V lookup: CDR1 SNHLY, CDR2 FYNNEI. This CDR3 is 15 amino acids long. Between the trimmed V and J ends, which lost 5 bases and 4 bases, there was a span of 15 bases.